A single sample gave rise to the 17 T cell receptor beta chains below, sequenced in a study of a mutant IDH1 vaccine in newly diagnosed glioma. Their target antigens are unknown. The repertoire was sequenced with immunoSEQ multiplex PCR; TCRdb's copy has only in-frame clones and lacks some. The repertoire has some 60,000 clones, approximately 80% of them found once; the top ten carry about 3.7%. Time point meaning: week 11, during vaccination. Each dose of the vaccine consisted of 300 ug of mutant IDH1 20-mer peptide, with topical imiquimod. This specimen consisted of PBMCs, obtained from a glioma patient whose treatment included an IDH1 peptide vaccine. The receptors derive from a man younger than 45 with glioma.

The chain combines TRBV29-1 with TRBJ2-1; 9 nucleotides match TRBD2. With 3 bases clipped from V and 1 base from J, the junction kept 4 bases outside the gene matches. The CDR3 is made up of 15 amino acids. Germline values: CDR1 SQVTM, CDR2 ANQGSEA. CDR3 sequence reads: CSVELAGLSYNEQFF. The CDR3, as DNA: TGCAGCGTTGAGCTAGCGGGGTTATCCTACAATGAGCAGTTCTTC.

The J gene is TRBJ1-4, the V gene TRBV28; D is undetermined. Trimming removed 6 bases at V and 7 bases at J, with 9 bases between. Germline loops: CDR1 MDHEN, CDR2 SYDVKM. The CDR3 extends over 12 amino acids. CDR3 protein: CASSRYGEKLFF. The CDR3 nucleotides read TGTGCCAGCAGCAGGTACGGTGAAAAACTGTTTTTT.

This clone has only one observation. CDR3 in amino acids: CASSPWTSGGARNEQFF. CDR3 bases: TGTGCCAGCAGCCCTTGGACTAGCGGAGGGGCCAGGAATGAGCAGTTCTTC. The chain couples TRBV7-9 to TRBJ2-1; 10 nucleotides align to TRBD2. Per the germline V gene, CDR1 is SEHNR and CDR2 is FQNEAQ (reference sequence). The CDR3 is 17 residues long. Germline trimming cut 5 bases from V and 7 bases from J; bases unmatched to any gene: 14. The variable domain in full, with the rest retrieved from reference TRBV7-9 and TRBJ2-1, is DTGVSQNPRHKITKRGQNVTFRCDPISEHNRLYWYRQTLGQGPEFLTYFQNEAQLEKSRLLSDRFSAERPKGSFSTLEIQRTEQGDSAMYLCASSPWTSGGARNEQFFGPGTRLTVL.

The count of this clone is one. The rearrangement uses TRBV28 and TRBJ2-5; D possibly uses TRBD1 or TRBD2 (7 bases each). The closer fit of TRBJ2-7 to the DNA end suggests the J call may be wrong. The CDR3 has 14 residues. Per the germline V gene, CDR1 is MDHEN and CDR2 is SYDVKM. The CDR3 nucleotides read TGTGCCAGCAGTCAGGGGGGGATAGTCTACGAGCAGTACTTC. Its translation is CASSQGGIVYEQYF.

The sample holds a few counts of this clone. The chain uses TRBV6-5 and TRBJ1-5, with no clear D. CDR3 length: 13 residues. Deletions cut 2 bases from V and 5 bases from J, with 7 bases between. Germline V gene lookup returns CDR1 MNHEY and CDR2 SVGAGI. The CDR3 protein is CASSYLPDQPQHF. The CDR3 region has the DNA TGTGCCAGCAGTTACCTCCCGGATCAGCCCCAGCATTTT.

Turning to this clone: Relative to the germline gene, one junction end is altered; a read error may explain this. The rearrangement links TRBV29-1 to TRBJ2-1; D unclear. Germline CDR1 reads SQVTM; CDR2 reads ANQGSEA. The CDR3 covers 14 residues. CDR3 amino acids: CSVEDPRLYNGQFF. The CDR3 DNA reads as TGCAGCGTTGAAGACCCCAGGTTGTACAATGGGCAGTTCTTC.

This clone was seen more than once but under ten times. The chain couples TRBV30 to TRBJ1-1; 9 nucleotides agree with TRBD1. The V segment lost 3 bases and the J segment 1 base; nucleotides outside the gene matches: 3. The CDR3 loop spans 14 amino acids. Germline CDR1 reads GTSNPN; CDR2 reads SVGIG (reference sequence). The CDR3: CAWRGTGTNTEAFF. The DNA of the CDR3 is TGTGCCTGGAGAGGGACAGGGACGAACACTGAAGCTTTCTTT. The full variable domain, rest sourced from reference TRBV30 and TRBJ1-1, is SQTIHQWPATLVQPVGSPLSLECTVEGTSNPNLYWYRQAAGRGLQLLFYSVGIGQISSEVPQNLSASRPQDRQFILSSKKLLLSDSGFYLCAWRGTGTNTEAFFGQGTRLTVV.

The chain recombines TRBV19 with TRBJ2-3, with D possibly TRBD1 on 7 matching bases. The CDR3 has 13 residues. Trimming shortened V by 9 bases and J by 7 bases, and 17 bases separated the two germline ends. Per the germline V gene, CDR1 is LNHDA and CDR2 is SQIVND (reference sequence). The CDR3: CARPGGQRYTQYF. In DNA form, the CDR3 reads TGTGCCAGACCCGGGGGACAGAGATATACGCAGTATTTT.

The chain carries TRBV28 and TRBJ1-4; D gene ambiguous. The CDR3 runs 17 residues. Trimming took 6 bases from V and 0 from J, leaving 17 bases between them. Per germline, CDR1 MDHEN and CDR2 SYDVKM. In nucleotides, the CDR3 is TGTGCCAGCAGCTCCTTCTGGACCGCTTCAACTAATGAAAAACTGTTTTTT. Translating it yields CASSSFWTASTNEKLFF.

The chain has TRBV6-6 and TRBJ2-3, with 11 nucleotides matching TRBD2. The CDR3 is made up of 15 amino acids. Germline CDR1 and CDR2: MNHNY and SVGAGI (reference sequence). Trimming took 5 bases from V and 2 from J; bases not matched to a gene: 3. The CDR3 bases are TGTGCCAGCAGTCTGACTAGCGGGAACACAGATACGCAGTATTTT. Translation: CASSLTSGNTDTQYF.

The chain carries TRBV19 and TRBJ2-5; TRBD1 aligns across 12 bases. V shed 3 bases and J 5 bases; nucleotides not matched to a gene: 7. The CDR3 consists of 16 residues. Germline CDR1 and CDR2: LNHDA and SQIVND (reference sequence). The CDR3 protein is CASSIGTGGEGETQYF. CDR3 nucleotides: TGTGCCAGTAGTATCGGGACAGGGGGCGAGGGGGAGACCCAGTACTTC.

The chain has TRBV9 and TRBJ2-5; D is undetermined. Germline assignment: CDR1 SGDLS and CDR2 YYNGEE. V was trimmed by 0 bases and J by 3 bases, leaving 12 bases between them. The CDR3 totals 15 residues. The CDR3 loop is CASSVDTGGEETQYF. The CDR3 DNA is TGTGCCAGCAGCGTAGATACGGGTGGGGAAGAGACCCAGTACTTC. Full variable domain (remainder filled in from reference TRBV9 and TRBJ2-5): DSGVTQTPKHLITATGQRVTLRCSPRSGDLSVYWYQQSLDQGLQFLIQYYNGEERAKGNILERFSAQQFPDLHSELNLSSLELGDSALYFCASSVDTGGEETQYFGPGTRLLVL.

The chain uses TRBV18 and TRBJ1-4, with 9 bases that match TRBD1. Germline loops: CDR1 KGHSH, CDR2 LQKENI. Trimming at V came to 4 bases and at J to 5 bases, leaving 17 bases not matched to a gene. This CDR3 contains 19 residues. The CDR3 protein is CASSLYSLLGQGQNEKLFF. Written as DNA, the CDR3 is TGTGCCAGCTCACTTTATTCCCTTCTCGGACAGGGGCAAAATGAAAAACTGTTTTTT.

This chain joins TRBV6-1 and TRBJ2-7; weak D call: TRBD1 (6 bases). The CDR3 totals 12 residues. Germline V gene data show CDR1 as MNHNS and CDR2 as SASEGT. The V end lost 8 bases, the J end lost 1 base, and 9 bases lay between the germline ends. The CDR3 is CASGGSSYEQYF. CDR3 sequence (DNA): TGTGCCAGCGGGGGCAGTTCCTACGAGCAGTACTTC.

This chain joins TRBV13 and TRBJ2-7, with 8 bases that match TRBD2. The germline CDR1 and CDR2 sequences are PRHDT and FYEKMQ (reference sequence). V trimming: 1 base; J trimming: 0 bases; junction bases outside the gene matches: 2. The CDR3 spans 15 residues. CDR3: CASSLVGRASYEQYF. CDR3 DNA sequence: TGTGCCAGCAGCTTAGTCGGGAGGGCCTCCTACGAGCAGTACTTC.

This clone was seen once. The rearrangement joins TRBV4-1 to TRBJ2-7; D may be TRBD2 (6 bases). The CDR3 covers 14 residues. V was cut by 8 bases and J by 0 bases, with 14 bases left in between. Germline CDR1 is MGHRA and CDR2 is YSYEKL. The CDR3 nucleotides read TGCGCCAGCTCGGTAATGACTAGCTCCTACGAGCAGTACTTC. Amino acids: CASSVMTSSYEQYF.

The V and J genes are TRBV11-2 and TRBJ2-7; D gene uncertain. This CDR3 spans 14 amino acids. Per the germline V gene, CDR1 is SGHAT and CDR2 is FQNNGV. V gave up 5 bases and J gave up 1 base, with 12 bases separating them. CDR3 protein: CASSPSLGSYEQYF. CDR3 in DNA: TGTGCCAGCAGCCCATCATTGGGTTCCTACGAGCAGTACTTC.